The 25 T cell receptor beta chains reported below all come from one sample, sequenced in a study of cytomegalovirus exposure and HLA in healthy donors. The PCR used 60 Vbeta and 13 Jbeta primers. Sequencing used immunoSEQ multiplex PCR; TCRdb keeps in-frame clones, though not all of them. The sample has 150,000 to 200,000 clones; roughly 80% are singletons. Input material: PBMCs. The receptors stem from a male donor in good health and CMV-seropositive.

This sequence joins TRBV14 and TRBJ2-2, with D possibly TRBD2 on 5 matching bases. Between the trimmed V and J ends, which lost 2 bases and 5 bases, there was a span of 15 bases. The germline gives CDR1 SGHDN, CDR2 FVKESK. The CDR3 length is 16 residues. The DNA for the CDR3 is TGTGCCAGCAGCCAACTAGGAGGATCGACAACCGGGGAGCTGTTTTTT. Translated: CASSQLGGSTTGELFF.

This clone showed up just a few times. The CDR3 DNA follows: TGCGCCAGCAGCCAAGCTCAGCGGGGGCAAGAGACCCAGTACTTC. It specifies CASSQAQRGQETQYF. V usage is TRBV4-1 and J usage is TRBJ2-5; TRBD2 aligns across 8 bases. V lost 1 base to trimming and J lost 2 bases; unmatched junction nucleotides: 3. Germline values: CDR1 MGHRA, CDR2 YSYEKL. CDR3 length: 15 residues.

DNA for the CDR3: TGTGCCAGCAGCTCCGACAGGGCGGCCGCTTTCTTT. This encodes CASSSDRAAAFF. The V gene is TRBV6-5, the J gene TRBJ1-1; 7 bases agree with TRBD1. From germline, CDR1 is MNHEY and CDR2 SVGAGI. This CDR3 comprises 12 residues. The ends lost 6 bases at V and 11 bases at J; junction bases unmatched: 9.

V gene TRBV7-2 combines with J gene TRBJ2-3; 9 bases match TRBD2. Looked up from germline, CDR1 is SGHTA and CDR2 is FQGNSA. Trimming at V came to 2 bases and at J to 6 bases, leaving 12 bases not matched to a gene. This CDR3 has 17 amino acids. CDR3 loop: CASSLPSAGGHTDTQYF. CDR3 bases: TGTGCCAGCAGCTTACCTTCAGCGGGAGGACATACCGATACGCAGTATTTT.

J is TRBJ2-2 and V is TRBV27, with 9 bases lining up with TRBD2. V lost 1 base, J lost 6 bases, and 6 bases stayed unmatched. Germline lookup yields CDR1 MNHEY and CDR2 SMNVEV (reference sequence). This CDR3 contains 16 residues. The CDR3 DNA follows: TGTGCCAGCAGTTTATTAGCGGGAGATGGGTCCGGGGAGCTGTTTTTT. Protein: CASSLLAGDGSGELFF.

V gene TRBV5-1 combines with J gene TRBJ2-1; D unclear. Germline CDR1 reads SGHRS; CDR2 reads YFSETQ. CDR3 size: 15 residues. The ends were cut back, 1 base at V and 3 bases at J, with 11 bases in the middle. The CDR3 sequence: CASSLPSQNYNEQFF. In nucleotides, the CDR3 is TGCGCCAGCAGCTTGCCATCCCAGAACTACAATGAGCAGTTCTTC.

The chain couples TRBV7-3 to TRBJ2-1; possibly TRBD2 for D (6 bases). V lost 5 bases and J 4 bases, leaving 9 bases between the germline ends. CDR1 is SGHTA and CDR2 is FQGTGA in the germline V gene. CDR3 length: 13 residues. As DNA, the CDR3 is TGTGCCAGCAGCGAGACTAGTTACAATGAGCAGTTCTTC. Amino acids: CASSETSYNEQFF.

The V call is TRBV27, the J call TRBJ1-5, with a possible D match to TRBD1 (6 bases). Per germline, CDR1 MNHEY and CDR2 SMNVEV (reference sequence). The CDR3 length is 15 residues. The V end was cut by 6 bases, the J end by 5 bases, with 17 bases between. The CDR3 loop is CASSPQWGPDQPQHF. CDR3 bases: TGTGCCAGCAGCCCCCAGTGGGGGCCAGATCAGCCCCAGCATTTT.

This clone was seen a single time. V is TRBV7-6 and J is TRBJ2-1; 10 positions agree with TRBD2. The CDR3 contains 17 residues. Germline V gives CDR1 SGHVS, CDR2 FNYEAQ. The junction had 10 bases not matched to a gene; V was cut back by 5 bases and J by 3 bases. DNA of the CDR3: TGTGCCAGCAGCACGGAGTCTAGCGGGGGCCGCTACAATGAGCAGTTCTTC. The encoded protein is CASSTESSGGRYNEQFF.

The chain joins TRBV27 to TRBJ1-5; TRBD1 matches 12 bases. The CDR3 is 21 amino acids. Germline V gene sequence: CDR1 MNHEY, CDR2 SMNVEV (reference sequence). With 5 bases clipped from V and 1 base from J, the junction kept 18 bases outside the gene matches. The CDR3 sequence is CASSLSFATGTGGLSNQPQHF. The CDR3 nucleotides are TGTGCCAGCAGTCTTTCCTTTGCCACCGGGACAGGGGGCTTAAGCAATCAGCCCCAGCATTTT.

The genes are TRBV11-3 and TRBJ2-2; D remains unclear. The CDR3 runs 13 residues. The ends were cut back, 5 bases at V and 4 bases at J, with 8 bases in the middle. Germline CDR1 SGHNT, CDR2 YENEEA. CDR3 sequence reads: CASSGITTGELFF. In DNA form, the CDR3 reads TGTGCCAGCAGCGGCATAACCACCGGGGAGCTGTTTTTT. Full variable domain (remainder filled in from reference TRBV11-3 and TRBJ2-2): EAGVVQSPRYKIIEKKQPVAFWCNPISGHNTLYWYLQNLGQGPELLIRYENEEAVDDSQLPKDRFSAERLKGVDSTLKIQPAELGDSAVYLCASSGITTGELFFGEGSRLTVL.

The V gene is TRBV28, the J gene TRBJ2-5, with D possibly matching TRBD2 (5 bases). The J call may be wrong; the DNA end is better matched by TRBJ2-7. This CDR3 comprises 15 residues. The germline V gene has CDR1 MDHEN and CDR2 SYDVKM. The chain's CDR3 is CASSPWTAAGYEQYF. The CDR3 coding sequence is TGTGCCAGCAGTCCGTGGACCGCTGCGGGCTACGAGCAGTACTTC.

The chain has TRBV6-1 and TRBJ2-1; D remains unclear. In germline, CDR1 is MNHNS, CDR2 SASEGT. The length of the CDR3 is 13 residues. The germline V and J ends were trimmed by 4 bases and 5 bases, with 9 bases remaining between them. In DNA form, the CDR3 reads TGTGCCAGCAGTGTCGCAGGCAACAATGAGCAGTTCTTC. Its protein is CASSVAGNNEQFF.

The V and J genes are TRBV30 and TRBJ1-2; a possible D gene is TRBD1 (5 bases). In germline, CDR1 is GTSNPN, CDR2 SVGIG (reference sequence). This CDR3 spans 12 amino acids. V lost 4 bases to trimming and J lost 1 base, with 7 bases between them. CDR3 residues: CAWTGINYGYTF. CDR3 nucleotide sequence: TGTGCCTGGACAGGGATTAACTATGGCTACACCTTC.

The J gene is TRBJ1-1, the V gene TRBV5-6; D gene unclear. From germline, CDR1 is SGHDT and CDR2 YYEEEE. There are 12 residues in the CDR3. Trimming removed 0 bases at V and 6 bases at J, with 6 bases between. Here the CDR3 DNA reads TGTGCCAGCAGCTTGGTGGCGGCTGAAGCTTTCTTT. It codes for CASSLVAAEAFF.

This clone is a singleton in its sample. J is TRBJ1-6 and V is TRBV13, with D uncertain. Looked up from germline, CDR1 is PRHDT and CDR2 is FYEKMQ (reference sequence). Between the trimmed V and J ends, which lost 0 bases and 9 bases, there was a span of 9 bases. The CDR3 contains 14 residues. The CDR3 reads CASSLGTSGSPLHF. CDR3 nucleotides: TGTGCCAGCAGCTTAGGGACCAGCGGTTCACCCCTCCACTTT.

This chain links TRBV2 with TRBJ2-2, with 8 bases that match TRBD2. CDR1 SNHLY and CDR2 FYNNEI come from the germline V gene. This CDR3 is built from 18 residues. Losses at the gene ends were 6 bases for V and 1 base for J; bases not matched to a gene: 13. In DNA form, the CDR3 reads TGTGCCAGCAGGGACCGTCGCGGGGGGCACAGGAACACCGGGGAGCTGTTTTTT. Translating gives CASRDRRGGHRNTGELFF.

V is TRBV19 and J is TRBJ2-4; a possible D gene is TRBD1 (5 bases). The germline CDR1 and CDR2 sequences are LNHDA and SQIVND (reference sequence). V dropped 4 bases and J dropped 0 bases, with 7 bases sitting between them. There are 14 residues in the CDR3. CDR3 coding DNA: TGTGCCAGTAGTACCAGGGAAGCCAAAAACATTCAGTACTTC. It codes for CASSTREAKNIQYF. The whole variable domain, remainder taken from reference TRBV19 and TRBJ2-4, is DGGITQSPKYLFRKEGQNVTLSCEQNLNHDAMYWYRQDPGQGLRLIYYSQIVNDFQKGDIAEGYSVSREKKESFPLTVTSAQKNPTAFYLCASSTREAKNIQYFGAGTRLSVL.

Written as DNA, the CDR3 is TGTGCCAGCAGTGACGCCACTAGCGGGATGGTCGGGGAGCTGTTTTTT. This sequence encodes CASSDATSGMVGELFF. The genes are TRBV25-1 and TRBJ2-2; 10 bases are a match to TRBD2. This CDR3 is built from 16 residues. CDR1 and CDR2 (germline): MGHDK, SYGVNS. The ends lost 3 bases at V and 7 bases at J; junction bases unmatched: 8.

V gene TRBV29-1 combines with J gene TRBJ1-2, with D possibly being TRBD1 (6 bases). The V end lost 5 bases, the J end lost 3 bases, and 13 bases lay between the germline ends. Germline lookup yields CDR1 SQVTM and CDR2 ANQGSEA. The CDR3 contains 13 residues. CDR3 protein: CSVYRALDYGYTF. In nucleotides, the CDR3 is TGCAGCGTTTACAGGGCGTTGGACTATGGCTACACCTTC.

In regard to this clone: Relative to the germline gene, one junction end is altered; a read error may explain this. This chain joins TRBV10-2 and TRBJ2-1; 9 nucleotides match TRBD1. The CDR3 has 12 amino acids. From germline, CDR1 is WSHSY and CDR2 SAAADI. The CDR3 sequence: CASNPDRGQPIF. Written as DNA, the CDR3 is TGCGCCAGCAATCCGGACAGGGGACAACCTATCTTC.

Notes on this clone: This sample also contains other DNA sequences that code for the same CDR3. V is TRBV6-5 and J is TRBJ1-2, with no clear D. Deletions cut 4 bases from V and 2 bases from J, with 14 bases between. CDR3 size: 15 residues. From germline, CDR1 is MNHEY and CDR2 SVGAGI. The CDR3 region has the DNA TGTGCCAGCAGTTCGGGAGGAGGACCCAACTATGGCTACACCTTC. Translating gives CASSSGGGPNYGYTF.

The chain employs TRBV4-3 and TRBJ1-2; D is undetermined. V was clipped by 0 bases and J by 6 bases, with 17 bases between them. Germline V lookup: CDR1 LGHNA, CDR2 YSLEER. The CDR3 runs to 16 residues. The CDR3 coding sequence is TGCGCCAGCAGCCAAGATTTCGGAAACCTGAGGGATGGCTACACCTTC. Its translation is CASSQDFGNLRDGYTF.

V and J are TRBV6-5 and TRBJ1-1, with 7 positions matching TRBD1. The V segment lost 5 bases and the J segment 7 bases; nucleotides outside the gene matches: 4. Germline V gene lookup returns CDR1 MNHEY and CDR2 SVGAGI. The CDR3 is 12 amino acids. CDR3 in amino acids: CASSDRAGEAFF. The DNA of the CDR3 is TGTGCCAGCAGTGACAGGGCGGGTGAAGCTTTCTTT.

The gene calls are TRBV11-3 and TRBJ1-1; D is ambiguous. This CDR3 is 12 amino acids long. The V gene's germline CDR1 is SGHNT and CDR2 YENEEA. Trimming took 3 bases from V and 2 from J, leaving 4 bases between them. The CDR3 sequence: CASSFSNTEAFF. DNA of the CDR3: TGTGCCAGCAGCTTTTCAAACACTGAAGCTTTCTTT.